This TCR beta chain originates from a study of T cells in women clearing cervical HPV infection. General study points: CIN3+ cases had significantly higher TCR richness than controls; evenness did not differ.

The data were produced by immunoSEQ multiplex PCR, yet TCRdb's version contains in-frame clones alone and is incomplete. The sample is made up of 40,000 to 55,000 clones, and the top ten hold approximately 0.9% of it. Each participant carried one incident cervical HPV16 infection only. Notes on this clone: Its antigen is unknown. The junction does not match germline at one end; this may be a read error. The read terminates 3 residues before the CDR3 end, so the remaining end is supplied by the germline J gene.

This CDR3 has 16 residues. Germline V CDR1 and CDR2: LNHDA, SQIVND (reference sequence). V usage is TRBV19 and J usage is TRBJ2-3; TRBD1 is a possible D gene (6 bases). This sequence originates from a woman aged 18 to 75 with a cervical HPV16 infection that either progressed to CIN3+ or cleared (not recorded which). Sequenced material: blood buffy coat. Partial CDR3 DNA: TGTGACAGTAGTATATCTGGGGGCCGGACGGGAGATACG. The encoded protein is CDSSISGGRTGDT. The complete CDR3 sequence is CDSSISGGRTGDTQYF. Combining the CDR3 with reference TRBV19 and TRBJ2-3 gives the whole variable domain DGGITQSPKYLFRKEGQNVTLSCEQNLNHDAMYWYRQDPGQGLRLIYYSQIVNDFQKGDIAEGYSVSREKKESFPLTVTSAQKNPTAFYLCDSSISGGRTGDTQYFGPGTRLTVL.